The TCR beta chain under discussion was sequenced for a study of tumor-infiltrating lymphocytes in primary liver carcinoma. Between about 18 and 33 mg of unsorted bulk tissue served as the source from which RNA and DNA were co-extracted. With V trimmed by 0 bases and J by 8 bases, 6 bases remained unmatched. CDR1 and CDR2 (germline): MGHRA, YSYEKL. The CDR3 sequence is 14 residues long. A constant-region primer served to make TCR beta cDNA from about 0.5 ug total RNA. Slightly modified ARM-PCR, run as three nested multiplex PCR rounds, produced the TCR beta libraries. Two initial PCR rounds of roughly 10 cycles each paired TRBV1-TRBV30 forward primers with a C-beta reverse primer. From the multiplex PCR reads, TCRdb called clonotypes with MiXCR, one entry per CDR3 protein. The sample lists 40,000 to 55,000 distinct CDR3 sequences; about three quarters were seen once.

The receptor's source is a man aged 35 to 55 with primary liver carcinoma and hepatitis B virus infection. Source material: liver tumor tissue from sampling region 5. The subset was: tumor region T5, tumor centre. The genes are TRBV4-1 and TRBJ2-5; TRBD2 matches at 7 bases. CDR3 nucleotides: TGCGCCAGCAGCCAAGATACGCTAGCGGAAACCCAGTACTTC. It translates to CASSQDTLAETQYF.